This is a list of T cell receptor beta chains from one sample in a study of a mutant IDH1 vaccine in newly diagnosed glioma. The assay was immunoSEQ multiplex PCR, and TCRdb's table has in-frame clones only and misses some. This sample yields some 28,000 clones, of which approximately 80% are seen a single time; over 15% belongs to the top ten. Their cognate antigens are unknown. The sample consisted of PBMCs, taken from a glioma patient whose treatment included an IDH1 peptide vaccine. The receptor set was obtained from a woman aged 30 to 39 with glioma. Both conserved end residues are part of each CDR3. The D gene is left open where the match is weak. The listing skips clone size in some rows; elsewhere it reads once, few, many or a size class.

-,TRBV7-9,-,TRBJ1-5,CASSLQGYQPQHF,TGTGCCAGCAGCCTACAGGGTTACCAGCCCCAGCATTTT
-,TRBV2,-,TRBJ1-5,CASKYNSNQPQHF,TGTGCCAGCAAGTACAACAGCAATCAGCCCCAGCATTTT
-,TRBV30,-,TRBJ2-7,CAWSVLSNEQYF,TGTGCCTGGAGTGTACTGTCAAATGAGCAGTACTTC
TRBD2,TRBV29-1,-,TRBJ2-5,CSVNLAGGARETQYF,TGCAGCGTTAACTTAGCGGGGGGGGCTCGAGAGACCCAGTACTTC
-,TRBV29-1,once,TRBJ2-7,CSALGDYEQYF,TGCAGCGCTCTAGGGGACTACGAGCAGTACTTC
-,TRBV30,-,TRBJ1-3,CAWKGGLRNSGNTIYF,TGTGCCTGGAAAGGCGGGCTCCGCAACTCTGGAAACACCATATATTTT
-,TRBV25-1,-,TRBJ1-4,CASSEPGRLFF,TGTGCCAGCAGTGAACCGGGAAGACTGTTTTTT
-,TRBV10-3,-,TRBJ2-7,CATKGGETYEQYF,TGTGCCACCAAGGGCGGAGAGACCTACGAGCAGTACTTC
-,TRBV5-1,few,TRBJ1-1,CASSPGSGNTEAFF,TGCGCCAGCAGCCCGGGATCTGGGAACACTGAAGCTTTCTTT
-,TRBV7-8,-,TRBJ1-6,CASSDDRNSPLHF,TGTGCCAGCAGCGACGACAGGAATTCACCCCTCCACTTT
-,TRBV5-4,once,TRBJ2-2,CASSSLRGELFF,TGTGCCAGCAGCTCACTACGCGGGGAGCTGTTTTTT
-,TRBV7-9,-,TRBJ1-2,CASSLGGLYGYTF,TGTGCCAGCAGCTTAGGAGGACTCTATGGCTACACCTTC
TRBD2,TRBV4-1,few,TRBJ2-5,CASSQEASGGIETQYF,TGCGCCAGCAGCCAAGAGGCCTCGGGGGGTATAGAGACCCAGTACTTC
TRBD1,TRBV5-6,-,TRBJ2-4,CASSPRQGPIQYF,TGTGCCAGCAGCCCCAGACAGGGTCCCATTCAGTACTTC
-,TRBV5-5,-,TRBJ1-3,CASSFRGGPGISGNTIYF,TGTGCCAGCAGCTTTCGGGGTGGCCCAGGGATCTCTGGAAACACCATATATTTT
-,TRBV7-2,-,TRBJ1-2,CASSTDPGTFYGYTF,TGTGCCAGCAGCACTGACCCCGGGACCTTCTATGGCTACACCTTC
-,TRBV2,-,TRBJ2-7,CASRAPSYEQYF,TGTGCCAGCAGAGCCCCGTCCTACGAGCAGTACTTC
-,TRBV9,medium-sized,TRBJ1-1,CASTERGQVETEAFF,TGTGCCAGCACGGAGAGGGGCCAAGTGGAAACTGAAGCTTTCTTT
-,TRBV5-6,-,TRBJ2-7,CASSLGQGHPYEQYF,TGTGCCAGCAGCTTGGGGCAGGGGCATCCCTACGAGCAGTACTTC
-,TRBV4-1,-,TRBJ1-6,CASSSYPTGTTGPLHF,TGCGCCAGCAGCTCCTACCCAACCGGGACCACAGGACCCCTCCACTTT
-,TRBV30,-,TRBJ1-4,CAWGIREKLFF,TGTGCCTGGGGGATACGCGAAAAACTGTTTTTT
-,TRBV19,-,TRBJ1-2,CASGGWDYGYTF,TGTGCCAGTGGGGGTTGGGACTATGGCTACACCTTC
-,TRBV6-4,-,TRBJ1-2,CASSDGLYGYTF,TGTGCCAGCAGTGACGGGCTCTATGGCTACACCTTC
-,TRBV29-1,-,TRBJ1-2,CSAWLGGYGYTF,TGCAGCGCGTGGCTGGGAGGCTATGGCTACACCTTC
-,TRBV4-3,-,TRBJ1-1,CASSQGRGSLKAFF,TGCGCCAGCAGCCAAGGGAGGGGGTCCCTGAAAGCTTTCTTT
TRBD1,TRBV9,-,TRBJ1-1,CASGQGGEAFF,TGTGCCAGCGGACAGGGCGGAGAAGCTTTCTTT
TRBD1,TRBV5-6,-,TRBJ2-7,CASSSDRVGEQYF,TGTGCCAGCAGCTCAGACAGGGTGGGAGAGCAGTACTTC
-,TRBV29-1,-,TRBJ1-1,CSVGVRAANTEAFF,TGCAGCGTTGGGGTTAGGGCCGCGAACACTGAAGCTTTCTTT
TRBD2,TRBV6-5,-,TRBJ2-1,CASSYSSSGGRQFF,TGTGCCAGCAGTTACTCGTCTAGCGGGGGTCGGCAGTTCTTC
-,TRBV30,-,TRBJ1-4,CAWRGNEKLFF,TGTGCCTGGAGGGGTAATGAAAAACTGTTTTTT
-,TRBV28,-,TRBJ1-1,CASSPENTEAFF,TGTGCCAGCAGTCCAGAGAACACTGAAGCTTTCTTT
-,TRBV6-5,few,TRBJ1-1,CASSYLGPGANTEAFF,TGTGCCAGCAGTTACTTGGGTCCCGGGGCGAACACTGAAGCTTTCTTT
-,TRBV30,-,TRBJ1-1,CAWSVLDLVRDTEAFF,TGTGCCTGGAGTGTACTGGACCTCGTAAGGGACACTGAAGCTTTCTTT
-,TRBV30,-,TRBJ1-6,CAWSREGGRPLHF,TGTGCCTGGAGCCGTGAAGGGGGAAGACCCCTCCACTTT
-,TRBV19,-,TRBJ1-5,CASSITVNQPQHF,TGTGCCAGTAGTATTACAGTTAATCAGCCCCAGCATTTT
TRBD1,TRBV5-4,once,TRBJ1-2,CASSPATGQNYGYTF,TGTGCCAGCAGCCCCGCGACAGGGCAAAACTATGGCTACACCTTC
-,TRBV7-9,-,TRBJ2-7,CASSLGSPHQYF,TGTGCCAGCAGCTTAGGTAGTCCTCATCAGTACTTC
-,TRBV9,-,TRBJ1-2,CASSPEQGSYTF,TGTGCCAGCAGCCCGGAACAGGGAAGCTACACCTTC
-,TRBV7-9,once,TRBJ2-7,CASSLLVEQYF,TGTGCCAGCAGCTTACTGGTTGAGCAGTACTTC
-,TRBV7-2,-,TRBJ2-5,CASSLAARLRGAEQETQYF,TGTGCCAGCAGCTTAGCGGCGAGGTTACGGGGGGCGGAGCAAGAGACCCAGTACTTC
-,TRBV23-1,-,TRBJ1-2,CASSQSTGTGYTF,TGCGCCAGCAGTCAATCGACAGGTACTGGCTACACCTTC
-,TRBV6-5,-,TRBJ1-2,CASSPRPGYGYTF,TGTGCCAGCAGCCCCCGTCCGGGCTATGGCTACACCTTC
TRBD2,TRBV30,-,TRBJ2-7,CAWGAGGPYEQYF,TGTGCCTGGGGAGCGGGGGGACCCTACGAGCAGTACTTC
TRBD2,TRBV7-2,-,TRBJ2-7,CASSLGIAGAPLF,TGTGCCAGCAGCTTAGGAATAGCGGGGGCCCCCCTCTTC
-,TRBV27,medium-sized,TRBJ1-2,CASSTLLGGGYGYTF,TGTGCCAGCAGTACGCTCCTAGGGGGGGGCTATGGCTACACCTTC
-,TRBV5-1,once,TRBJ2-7,CASSSGLSHGEQYF,TGCGCCAGCAGCTCCGGACTGAGTCACGGCGAGCAGTACTTC
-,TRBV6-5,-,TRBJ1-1,CASYRWNTEAFF,TGTGCCAGCTATAGGTGGAACACTGAAGCTTTCTTT
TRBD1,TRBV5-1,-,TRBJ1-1,CASRRQGITEAFF,TGCGCCAGTAGAAGACAGGGTATAACTGAAGCTTTCTTT
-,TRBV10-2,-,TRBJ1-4,CASTPGVAGIGEKLFF,TGCGCCAGCACCCCGGGAGTGGCCGGGATTGGCGAAAAACTGTTTTTT
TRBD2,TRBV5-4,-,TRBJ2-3,CASSLGSGGAWGDTQYF,TGTGCCAGCAGCTTGGGGAGCGGGGGGGCCTGGGGAGATACGCAGTATTTT
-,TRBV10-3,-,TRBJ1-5,CAISESGTGNQPQHF,TGTGCCATCAGTGAGTCAGGGACTGGCAATCAGCCCCAGCATTTT
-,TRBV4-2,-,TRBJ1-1,CASSHLTEAFF,TGTGCCAGCAGCCACCTCACTGAAGCTTTCTTT
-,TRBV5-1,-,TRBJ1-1,CASSSGLTEAFF,TGCGCCAGCAGTTCAGGGTTGACTGAAGCTTTCTTT